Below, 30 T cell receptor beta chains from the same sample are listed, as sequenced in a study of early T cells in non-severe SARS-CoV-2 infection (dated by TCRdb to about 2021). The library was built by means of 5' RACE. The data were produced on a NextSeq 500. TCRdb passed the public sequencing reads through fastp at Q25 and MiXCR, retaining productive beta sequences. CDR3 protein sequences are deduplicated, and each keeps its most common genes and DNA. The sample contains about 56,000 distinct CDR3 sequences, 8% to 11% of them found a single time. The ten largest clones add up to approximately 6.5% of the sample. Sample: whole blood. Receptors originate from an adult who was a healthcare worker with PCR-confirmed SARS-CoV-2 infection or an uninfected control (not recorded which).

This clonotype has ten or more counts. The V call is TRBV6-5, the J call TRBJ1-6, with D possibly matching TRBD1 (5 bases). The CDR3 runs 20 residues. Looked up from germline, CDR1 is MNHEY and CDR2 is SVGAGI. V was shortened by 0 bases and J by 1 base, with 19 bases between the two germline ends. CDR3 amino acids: CASSYSSGATPESYNSPLHF. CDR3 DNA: TGTGCCAGCAGTTACTCCTCTGGGGCTACTCCGGAGTCCTATAATTCACCCCTCCACTTT.

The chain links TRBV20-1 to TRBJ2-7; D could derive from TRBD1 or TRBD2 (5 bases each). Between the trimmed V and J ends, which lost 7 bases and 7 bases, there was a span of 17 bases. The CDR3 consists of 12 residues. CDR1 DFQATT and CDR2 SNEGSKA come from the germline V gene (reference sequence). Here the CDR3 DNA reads TGCAGTGGGCAACGGGGCGTGGGTGAGCAGTACTTC. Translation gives CSGQRGVGEQYF.

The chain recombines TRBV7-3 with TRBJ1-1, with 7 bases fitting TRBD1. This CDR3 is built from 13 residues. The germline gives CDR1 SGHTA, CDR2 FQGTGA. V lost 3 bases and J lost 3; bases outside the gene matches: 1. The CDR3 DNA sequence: TGTGCCAGCAGCTTTGACAGGGACACTGAAGCTTTCTTT. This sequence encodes CASSFDRDTEAFF.

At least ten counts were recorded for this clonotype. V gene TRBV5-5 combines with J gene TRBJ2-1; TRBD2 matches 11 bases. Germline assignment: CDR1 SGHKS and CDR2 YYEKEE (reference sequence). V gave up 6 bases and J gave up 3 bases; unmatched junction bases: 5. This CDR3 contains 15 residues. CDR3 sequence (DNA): TGTGCCAGCATCGGACTAGCGGGCCTCTACAATGAGCAGTTCTTC. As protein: CASIGLAGLYNEQFF.

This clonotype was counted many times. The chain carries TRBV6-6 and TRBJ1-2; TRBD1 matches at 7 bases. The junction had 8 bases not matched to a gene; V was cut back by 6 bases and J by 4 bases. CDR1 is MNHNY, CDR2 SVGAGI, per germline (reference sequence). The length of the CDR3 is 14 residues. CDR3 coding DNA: TGTGCCAGCAGGTCCACGACAGGGTCCTATGGCTACACCTTC. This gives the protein CASRSTTGSYGYTF.

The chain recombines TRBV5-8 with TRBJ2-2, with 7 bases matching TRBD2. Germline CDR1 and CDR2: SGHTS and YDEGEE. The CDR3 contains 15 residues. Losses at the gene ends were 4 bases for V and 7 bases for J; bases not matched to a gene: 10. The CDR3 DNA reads TGTGCCAGCAGCCGGACTAGTGGAGGGAGCGGGGAGCTGTTTTTT. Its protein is CASSRTSGGSGELFF. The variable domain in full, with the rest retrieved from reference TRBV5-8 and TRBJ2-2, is EAGVTQSPTHLIKTRGQQATLRCSPISGHTSVYWYQQALGLGLQFLLWYDEGEERNRGNFPPRFSGRQFPNYSSELNVNALELEDSALYLCASSRTSGGSGELFFGEGSRLTVL.

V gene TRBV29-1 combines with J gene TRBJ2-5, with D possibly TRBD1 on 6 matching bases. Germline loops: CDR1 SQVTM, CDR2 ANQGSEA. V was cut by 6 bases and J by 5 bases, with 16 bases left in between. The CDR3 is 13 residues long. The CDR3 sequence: CSVEQGRRETQYF. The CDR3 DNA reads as TGCAGCGTCGAACAGGGTCGGAGGGAGACCCAGTACTTC.

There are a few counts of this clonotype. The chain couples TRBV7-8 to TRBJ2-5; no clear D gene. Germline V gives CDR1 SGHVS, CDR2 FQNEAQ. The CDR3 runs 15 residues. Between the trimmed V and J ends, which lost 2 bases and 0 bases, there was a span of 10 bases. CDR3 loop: CASSLTTGYQETQYF. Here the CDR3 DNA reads TGTGCCAGCAGCTTAACCACGGGTTACCAAGAGACCCAGTACTTC. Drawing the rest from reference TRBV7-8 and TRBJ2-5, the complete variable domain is GAGVSQSPRYKVAKRGQDVALRCDPISGHVSLFWYQQALGQGPEFLTYFQNEAQLDKSGLPSDRFFAERPEGSVSTLKIQRTQQEDSAVYLCASSLTTGYQETQYFGPGTRLLVL.

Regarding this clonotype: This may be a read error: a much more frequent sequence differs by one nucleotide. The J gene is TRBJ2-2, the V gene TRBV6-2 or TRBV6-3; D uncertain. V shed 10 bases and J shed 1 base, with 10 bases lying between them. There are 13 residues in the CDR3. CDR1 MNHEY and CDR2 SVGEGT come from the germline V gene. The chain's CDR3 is CANIGWNTGELFF. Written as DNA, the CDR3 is TGTGCCAACATTGGCTGGAACACCGGGGAGCTGTTTTTT.

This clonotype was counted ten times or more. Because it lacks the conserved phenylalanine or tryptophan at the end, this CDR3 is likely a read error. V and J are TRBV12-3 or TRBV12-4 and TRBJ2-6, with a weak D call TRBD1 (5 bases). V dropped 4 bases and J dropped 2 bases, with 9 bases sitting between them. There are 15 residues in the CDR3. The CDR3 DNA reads TGTGCCAGCAGTTCCAGGGTAACTGGGGCCAACGTCCTGACTTCC. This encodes CASSSRVTGANVLTS.

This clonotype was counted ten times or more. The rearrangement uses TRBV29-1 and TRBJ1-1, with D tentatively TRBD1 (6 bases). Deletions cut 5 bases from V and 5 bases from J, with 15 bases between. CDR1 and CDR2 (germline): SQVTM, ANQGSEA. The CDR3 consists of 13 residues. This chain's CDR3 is CSVYSGESTEAFF. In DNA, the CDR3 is TGCAGCGTTTACTCAGGGGAGTCAACTGAAGCTTTCTTT.

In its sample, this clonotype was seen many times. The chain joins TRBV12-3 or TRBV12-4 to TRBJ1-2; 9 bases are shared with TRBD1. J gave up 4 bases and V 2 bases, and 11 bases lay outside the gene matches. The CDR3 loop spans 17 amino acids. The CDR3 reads CASSLRSADRGGYGYTF. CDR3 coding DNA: TGTGCCAGCAGTTTAAGGTCGGCGGACAGGGGCGGCTATGGCTACACCTTC.

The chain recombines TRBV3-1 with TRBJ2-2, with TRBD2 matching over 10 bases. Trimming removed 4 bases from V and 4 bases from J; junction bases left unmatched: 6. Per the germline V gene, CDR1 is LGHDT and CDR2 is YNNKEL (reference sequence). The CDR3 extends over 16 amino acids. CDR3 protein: CASSPGLAWGTGELFF. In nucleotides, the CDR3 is TGTGCCAGCAGCCCGGGACTAGCGTGGGGCACCGGGGAGCTGTTTTTT.

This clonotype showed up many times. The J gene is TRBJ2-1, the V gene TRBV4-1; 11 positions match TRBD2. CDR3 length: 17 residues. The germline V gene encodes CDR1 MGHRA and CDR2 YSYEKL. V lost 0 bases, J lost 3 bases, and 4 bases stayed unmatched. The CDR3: CASSQDSLAGGYNEQFF. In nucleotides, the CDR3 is TGCGCCAGCAGCCAAGATAGCCTAGCGGGAGGCTACAATGAGCAGTTCTTC.

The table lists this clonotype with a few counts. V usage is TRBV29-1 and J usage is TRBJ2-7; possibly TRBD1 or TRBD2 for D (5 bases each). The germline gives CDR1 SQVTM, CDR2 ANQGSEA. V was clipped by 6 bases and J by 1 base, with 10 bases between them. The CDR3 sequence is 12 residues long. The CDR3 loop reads CSVLGRSYEQYF. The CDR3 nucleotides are TGCAGCGTCTTGGGACGGTCCTACGAGCAGTACTTC.

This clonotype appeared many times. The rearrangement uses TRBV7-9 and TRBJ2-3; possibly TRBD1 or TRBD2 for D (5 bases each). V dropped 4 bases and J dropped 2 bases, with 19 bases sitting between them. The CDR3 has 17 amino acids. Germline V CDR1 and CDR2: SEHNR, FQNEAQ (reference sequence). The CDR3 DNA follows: TGTGCCAGCAGCTACCAACGGGACCTCACAATCACAGATACGCAGTATTTT. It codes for CASSYQRDLTITDTQYF.

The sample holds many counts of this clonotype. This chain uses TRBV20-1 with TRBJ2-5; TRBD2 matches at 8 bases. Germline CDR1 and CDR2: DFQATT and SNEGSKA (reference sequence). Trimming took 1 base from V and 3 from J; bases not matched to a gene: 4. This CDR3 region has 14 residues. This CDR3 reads CSARVPGGKETQYF. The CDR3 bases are TGCAGTGCTAGAGTCCCGGGGGGGAAAGAGACCCAGTACTTC.

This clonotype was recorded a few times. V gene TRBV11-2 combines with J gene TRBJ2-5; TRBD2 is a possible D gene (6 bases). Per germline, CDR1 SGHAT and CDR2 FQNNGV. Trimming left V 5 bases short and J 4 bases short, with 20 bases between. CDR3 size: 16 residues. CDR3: CASSVRYGGIRETQYF. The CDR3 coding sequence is TGTGCCAGCAGCGTTAGGTACGGCGGGATCCGAGAGACCCAGTACTTC.

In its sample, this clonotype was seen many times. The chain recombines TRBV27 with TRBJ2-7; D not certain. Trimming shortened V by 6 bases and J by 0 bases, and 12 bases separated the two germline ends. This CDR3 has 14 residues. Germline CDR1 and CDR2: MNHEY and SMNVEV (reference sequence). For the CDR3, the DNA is TGTGCCAGCAGCCCCTATTTGAGCTCCTACGAGCAGTACTTC. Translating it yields CASSPYLSSYEQYF.

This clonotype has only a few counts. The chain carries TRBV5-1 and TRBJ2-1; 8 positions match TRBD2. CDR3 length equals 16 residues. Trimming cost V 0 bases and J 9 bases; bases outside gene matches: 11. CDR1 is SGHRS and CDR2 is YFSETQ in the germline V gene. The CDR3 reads CASSLVLLAEGGEQFF. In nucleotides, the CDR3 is TGCGCCAGCAGCTTGGTATTACTAGCGGAGGGGGGTGAGCAGTTCTTC.

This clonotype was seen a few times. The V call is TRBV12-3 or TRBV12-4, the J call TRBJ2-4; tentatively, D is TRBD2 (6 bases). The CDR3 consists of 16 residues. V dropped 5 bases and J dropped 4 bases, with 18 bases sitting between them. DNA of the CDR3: TGTGCCAGCAGTCCTAACGGGGGTTTCACGAAAAACATTCAGTACTTC. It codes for CASSPNGGFTKNIQYF.

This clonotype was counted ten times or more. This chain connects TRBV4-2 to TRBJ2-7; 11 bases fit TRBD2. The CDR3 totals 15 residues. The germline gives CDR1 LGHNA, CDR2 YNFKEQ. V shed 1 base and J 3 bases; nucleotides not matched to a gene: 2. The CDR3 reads CASSQGLAGIYEQYF. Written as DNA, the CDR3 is TGTGCCAGCAGCCAAGGACTAGCGGGGATCTACGAGCAGTACTTC.

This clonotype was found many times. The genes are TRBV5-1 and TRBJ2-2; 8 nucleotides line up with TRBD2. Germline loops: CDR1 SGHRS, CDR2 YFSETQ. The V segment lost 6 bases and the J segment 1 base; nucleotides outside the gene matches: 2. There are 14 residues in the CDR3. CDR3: CASNAGGNTGELFF. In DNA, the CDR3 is TGCGCCAGCAACGCGGGAGGGAACACCGGGGAGCTGTTTTTT.

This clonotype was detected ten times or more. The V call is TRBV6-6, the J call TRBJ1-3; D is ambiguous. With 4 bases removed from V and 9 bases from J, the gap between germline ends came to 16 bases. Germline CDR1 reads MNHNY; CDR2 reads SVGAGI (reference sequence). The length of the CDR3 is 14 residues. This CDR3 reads CASSLGSQGGTIYF. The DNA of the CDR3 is TGTGCCAGCAGTTTGGGCAGCCAAGGAGGCACCATATATTTT.

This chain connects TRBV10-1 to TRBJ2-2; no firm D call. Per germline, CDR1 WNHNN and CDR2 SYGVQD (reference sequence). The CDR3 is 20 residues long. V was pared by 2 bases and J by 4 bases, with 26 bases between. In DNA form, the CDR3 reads TGCGCCAGCAGTGAGCCCTGGGCCACCCTGCCCTATCTGTGCACCGGGGAGCTGTTTTTT. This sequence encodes CASSEPWATLPYLCTGELFF.

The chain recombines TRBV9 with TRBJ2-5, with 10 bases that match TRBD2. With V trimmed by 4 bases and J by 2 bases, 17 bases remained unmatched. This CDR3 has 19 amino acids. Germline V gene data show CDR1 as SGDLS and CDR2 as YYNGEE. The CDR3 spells CASSPRRGTSGTIQETQYF. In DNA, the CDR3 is TGTGCCAGCAGCCCCCGCCGAGGTACTAGCGGGACTATTCAAGAGACCCAGTACTTC.

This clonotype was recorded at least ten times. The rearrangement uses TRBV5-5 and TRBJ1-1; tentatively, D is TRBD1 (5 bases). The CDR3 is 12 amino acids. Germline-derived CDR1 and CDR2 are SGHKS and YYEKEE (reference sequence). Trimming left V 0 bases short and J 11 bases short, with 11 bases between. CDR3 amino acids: CASSLASQGAFF. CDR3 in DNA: TGTGCCAGCAGCTTGGCGAGCCAGGGTGCTTTCTTT.

CDR3 protein: CASQEVWRANNEQFF. The CDR3 coding sequence is TGTGCCAGCCAGGAGGTGTGGAGGGCCAACAATGAGCAGTTCTTC. V gene TRBV7-2 combines with J gene TRBJ2-1; D is possibly TRBD2 (6 bases). V was shortened by 8 bases and J by 5 bases, with 19 bases between the two germline ends. Germline CDR1 and CDR2: SGHTA and FQGNSA. The CDR3 is 15 residues long.

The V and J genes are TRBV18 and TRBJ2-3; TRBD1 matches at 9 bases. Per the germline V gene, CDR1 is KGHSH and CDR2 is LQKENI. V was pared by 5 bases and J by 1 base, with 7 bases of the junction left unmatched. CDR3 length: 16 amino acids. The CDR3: CASSSRRTGGTDTQYF. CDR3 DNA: TGTGCCAGCTCATCCCGTCGGACAGGGGGCACAGATACGCAGTATTTT.

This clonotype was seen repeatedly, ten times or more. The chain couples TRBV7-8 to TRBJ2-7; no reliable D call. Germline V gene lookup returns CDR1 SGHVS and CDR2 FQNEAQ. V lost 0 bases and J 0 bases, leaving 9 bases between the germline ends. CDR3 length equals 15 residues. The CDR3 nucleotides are TGTGCCAGCAGCTTAGCCTTCACTACCTCCTACGAGCAGTACTTC. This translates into CASSLAFTTSYEQYF.